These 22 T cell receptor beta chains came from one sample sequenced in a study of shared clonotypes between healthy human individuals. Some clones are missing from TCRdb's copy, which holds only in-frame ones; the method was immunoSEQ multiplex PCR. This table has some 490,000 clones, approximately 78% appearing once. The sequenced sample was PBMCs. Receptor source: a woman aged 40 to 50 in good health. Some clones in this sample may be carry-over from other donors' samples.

CDR3 sequence: CASSQDRTIPTF. Written as DNA, the CDR3 is TGCGCCAGCAGCCAAGATCGAACCATCCCCACCTTC. The chain couples TRBV4-3 to TRBJ1-2; D call uncertain. The CDR3 sequence is 12 residues long. V was shortened by 0 bases and J by 13 bases, with 12 bases between the two germline ends. Germline V CDR1 and CDR2: LGHNA, YSLEER.

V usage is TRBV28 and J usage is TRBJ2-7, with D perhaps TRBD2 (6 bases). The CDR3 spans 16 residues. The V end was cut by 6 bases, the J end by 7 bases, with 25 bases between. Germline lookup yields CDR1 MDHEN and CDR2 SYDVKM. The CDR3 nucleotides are TGTGCCAGCAGCCCGGGGTCCTCGGGAGCGTATGGGGAGCAGTACTTC. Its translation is CASSPGSSGAYGEQYF.

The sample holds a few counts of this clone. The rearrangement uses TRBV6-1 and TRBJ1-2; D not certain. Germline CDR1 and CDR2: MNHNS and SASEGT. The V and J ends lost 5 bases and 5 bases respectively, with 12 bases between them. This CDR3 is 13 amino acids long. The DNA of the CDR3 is TGTGCCAGCAGTCAGGTTTCGAGATATGGCTACACCTTC. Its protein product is CASSQVSRYGYTF.

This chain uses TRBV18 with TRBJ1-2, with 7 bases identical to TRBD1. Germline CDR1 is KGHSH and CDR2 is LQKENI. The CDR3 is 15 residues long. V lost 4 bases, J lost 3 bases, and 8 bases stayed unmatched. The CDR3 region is CASSLLAGGDYGYTF. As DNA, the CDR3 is TGTGCCAGCTCACTTCTGGCAGGGGGTGACTATGGCTACACCTTC. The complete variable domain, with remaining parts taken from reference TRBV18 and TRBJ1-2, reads NAGVMQNPRHLVRRRGQEARLRCSPMKGHSHVYWYRQLPEEGLKFMVYLQKENIIDESGMPKERFSAEFPKEGPSILRIQQVVRGDSAAYFCASSLLAGGDYGYTFGSGTRLTVV.

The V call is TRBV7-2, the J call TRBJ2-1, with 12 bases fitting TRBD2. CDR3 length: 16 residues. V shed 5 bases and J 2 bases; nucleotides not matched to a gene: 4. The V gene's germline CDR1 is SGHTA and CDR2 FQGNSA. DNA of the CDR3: TGTGCCAGCAGCGAGACTAGCGGGAGTACCTACAATGAGCAGTTCTTC. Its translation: CASSETSGSTYNEQFF.

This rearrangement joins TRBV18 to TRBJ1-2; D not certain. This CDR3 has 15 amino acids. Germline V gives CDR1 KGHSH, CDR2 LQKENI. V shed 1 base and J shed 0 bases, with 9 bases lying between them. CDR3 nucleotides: TGTGCCAGCTCACCACGGGCATCTTCTAACTATGGCTACACCTTC. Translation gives CASSPRASSNYGYTF.

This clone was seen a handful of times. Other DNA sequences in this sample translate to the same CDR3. CDR3 coding DNA: TGTGCCAGCAGCGTAGCCGGGGAGGAGACCCAGTACTTC. Translation: CASSVAGEETQYF. The rearrangement joins TRBV9 to TRBJ2-5, with D tentatively TRBD2 (5 bases). V shed 0 bases and J shed 5 bases, with 8 bases lying between them. Germline values: CDR1 SGDLS, CDR2 YYNGEE. This CDR3 comprises 13 residues.

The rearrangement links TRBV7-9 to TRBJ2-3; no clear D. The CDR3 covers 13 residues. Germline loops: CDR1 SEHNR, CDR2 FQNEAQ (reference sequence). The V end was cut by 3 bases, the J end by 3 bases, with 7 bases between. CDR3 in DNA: TGTGCCAGCAGCTTCCCCCTTACAGATACGCAGTATTTT. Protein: CASSFPLTDTQYF.

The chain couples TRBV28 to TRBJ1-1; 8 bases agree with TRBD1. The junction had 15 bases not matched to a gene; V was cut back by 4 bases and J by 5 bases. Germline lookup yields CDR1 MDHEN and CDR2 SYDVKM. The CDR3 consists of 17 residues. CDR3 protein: CASSYWPPGTGGTEAFF. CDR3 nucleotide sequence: TGTGCCAGCAGTTATTGGCCCCCTGGGACAGGCGGAACTGAAGCTTTCTTT. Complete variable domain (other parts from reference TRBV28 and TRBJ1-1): DVKVTQSSRYLVKRTGEKVFLECVQDMDHENMFWYRQDPGLGLRLIYFSYDVKMKEKGDIPEGYSVSREKKERFSLILESASTNQTSMYLCASSYWPPGTGGTEAFFGQGTRLTVV.

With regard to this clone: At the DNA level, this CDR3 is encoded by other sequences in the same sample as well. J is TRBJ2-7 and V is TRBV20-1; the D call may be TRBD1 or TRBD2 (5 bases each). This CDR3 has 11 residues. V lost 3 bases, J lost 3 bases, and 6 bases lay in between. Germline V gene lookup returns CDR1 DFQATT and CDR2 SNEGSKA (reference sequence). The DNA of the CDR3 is TGCAGTGCTAGGGGGGACTACGAGCAGTACTTC. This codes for CSARGDYEQYF.

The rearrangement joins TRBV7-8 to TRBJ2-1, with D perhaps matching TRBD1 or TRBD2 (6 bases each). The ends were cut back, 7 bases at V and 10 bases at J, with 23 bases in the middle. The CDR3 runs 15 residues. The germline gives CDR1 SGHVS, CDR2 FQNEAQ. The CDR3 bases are TGTGCCAGCAACCCCACCGGAGGGGGAAACGGAGAGCAGTTCTTC. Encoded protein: CASNPTGGGNGEQFF.

CDR3 coding DNA: TGCAGCGTGGCCAGCGGGCTGAACACCGGGGAGCTGTTTTTT. Residues: CSVASGLNTGELFF. The chain uses TRBV29-1 and TRBJ2-2, with a weak D call TRBD2 (6 bases). In germline, CDR1 is SQVTM, CDR2 ANQGSEA. The length of the CDR3 is 14 residues. The V and J ends lost 6 bases and 1 base respectively, with 12 bases between them.

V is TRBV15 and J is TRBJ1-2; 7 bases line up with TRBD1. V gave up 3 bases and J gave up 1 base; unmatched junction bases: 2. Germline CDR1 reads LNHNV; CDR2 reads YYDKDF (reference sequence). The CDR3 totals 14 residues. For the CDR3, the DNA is TGTGCCACCAGCAGGCACAGGGGTAACTATGGCTACACCTTC. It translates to CATSRHRGNYGYTF.

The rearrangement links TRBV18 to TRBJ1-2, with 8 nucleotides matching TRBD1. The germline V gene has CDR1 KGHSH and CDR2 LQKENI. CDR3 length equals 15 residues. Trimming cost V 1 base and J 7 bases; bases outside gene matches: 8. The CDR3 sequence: CASSPRGQVPGGYTF. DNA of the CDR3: TGTGCCAGCTCACCACGGGGACAGGTCCCAGGTGGCTACACCTTC.

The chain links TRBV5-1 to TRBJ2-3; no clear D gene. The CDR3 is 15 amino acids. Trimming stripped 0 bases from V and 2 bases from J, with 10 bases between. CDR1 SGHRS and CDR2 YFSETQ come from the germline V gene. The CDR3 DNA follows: TGCGCCAGCAGCTTGGTTGTATCTCACACAGATACGCAGTATTTT. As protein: CASSLVVSHTDTQYF.

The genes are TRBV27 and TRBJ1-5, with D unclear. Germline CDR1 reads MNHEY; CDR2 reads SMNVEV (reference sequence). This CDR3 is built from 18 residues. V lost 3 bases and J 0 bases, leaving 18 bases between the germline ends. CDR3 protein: CASSFSTLGPYSNQPQHF. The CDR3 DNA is TGTGCCAGCAGTTTTTCCACCCTCGGACCTTATAGCAATCAGCCCCAGCATTTT.

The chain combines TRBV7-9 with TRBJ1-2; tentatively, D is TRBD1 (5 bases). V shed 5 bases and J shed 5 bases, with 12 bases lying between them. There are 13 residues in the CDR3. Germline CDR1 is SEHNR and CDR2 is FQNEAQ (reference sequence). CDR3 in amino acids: CASSPGTEYGYTF. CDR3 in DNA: TGTGCCAGCAGCCCGGGGACGGAATATGGCTACACCTTC.

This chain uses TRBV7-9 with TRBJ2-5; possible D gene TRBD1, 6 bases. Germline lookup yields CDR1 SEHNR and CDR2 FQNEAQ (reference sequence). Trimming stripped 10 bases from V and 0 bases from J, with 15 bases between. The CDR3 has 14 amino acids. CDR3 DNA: TGTGCCACCGGGGACACCAGGTACCAAGAGACCCAGTACTTC. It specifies CATGDTRYQETQYF.

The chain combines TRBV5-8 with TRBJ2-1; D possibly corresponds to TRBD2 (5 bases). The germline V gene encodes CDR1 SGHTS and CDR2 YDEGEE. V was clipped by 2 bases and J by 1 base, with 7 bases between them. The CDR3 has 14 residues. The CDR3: CASSFWESYNEQFF. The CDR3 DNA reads TGTGCCAGCAGCTTTTGGGAGTCCTACAATGAGCAGTTCTTC.

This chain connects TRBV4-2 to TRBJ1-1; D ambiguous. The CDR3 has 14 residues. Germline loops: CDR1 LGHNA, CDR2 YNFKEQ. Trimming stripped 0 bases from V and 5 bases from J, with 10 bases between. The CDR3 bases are TGTGCCAGCAGCCAAGACGGAATAGGAACTGAAGCTTTCTTT. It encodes CASSQDGIGTEAFF.

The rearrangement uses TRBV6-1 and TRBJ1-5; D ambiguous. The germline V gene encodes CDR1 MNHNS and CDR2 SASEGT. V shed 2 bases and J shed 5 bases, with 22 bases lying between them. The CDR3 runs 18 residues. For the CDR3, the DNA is TGTGCCAGCAGTGAAATGGCCACAGAAACCCTGCGACATCAGCCCCAGCATTTT. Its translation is CASSEMATETLRHQPQHF.

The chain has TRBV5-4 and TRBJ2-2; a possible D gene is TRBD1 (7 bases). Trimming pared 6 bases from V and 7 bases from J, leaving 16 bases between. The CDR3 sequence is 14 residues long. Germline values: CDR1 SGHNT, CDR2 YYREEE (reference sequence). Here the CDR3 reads CASTTTQGGGELFF. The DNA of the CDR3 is TGTGCCAGCACCACCACTCAGGGGGGCGGGGAGCTGTTTTTT.